This T cell receptor beta chain was captured in a study of blood T cell repertoires in COVID-19. V was trimmed by 5 bases and J by 5 bases, leaving 6 bases between them. Germline V gene sequence: CDR1 SNHLY, CDR2 FYNNEI. This CDR3 spans 12 amino acids. Data came from immunoSEQ multiplex PCR; TCRdb stores just in-frame clones and leaves some out. The repertoire includes 150,000 to 200,000 clones, around 83% of them detected once, and about 0.95% sits in the top ten. Material: peripheral blood. V usage is TRBV2 and J usage is TRBJ2-2; no firm D call. The clonotype originates from a man in his late teens or twenties with acute or convalescent COVID-19. The CDR3 loop reads CASSTGTGELFF. CDR3 sequence (DNA): TGTGCCAGCAGTACCGGGACCGGGGAGCTGTTTTTT.